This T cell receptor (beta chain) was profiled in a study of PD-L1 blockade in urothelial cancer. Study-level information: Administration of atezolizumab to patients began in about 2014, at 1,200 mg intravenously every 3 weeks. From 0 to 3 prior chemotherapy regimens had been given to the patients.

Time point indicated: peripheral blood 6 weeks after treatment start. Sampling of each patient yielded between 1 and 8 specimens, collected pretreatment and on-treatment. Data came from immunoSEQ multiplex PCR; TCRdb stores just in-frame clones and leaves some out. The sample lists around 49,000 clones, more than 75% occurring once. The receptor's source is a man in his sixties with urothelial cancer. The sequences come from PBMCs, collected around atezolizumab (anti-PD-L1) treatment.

In DNA, the CDR3 is TGTGCCAGTAGTATGGGACATAGCAATCAGCCCCAGCATTTT. Protein: CASSMGHSNQPQHF. V usage is TRBV19 and J usage is TRBJ1-5; D perhaps matches TRBD1 (6 bases). Deletions cut 3 bases from V and 0 bases from J, with 6 bases between. Germline V gives CDR1 LNHDA, CDR2 SQIVND (reference sequence). The CDR3 has 14 amino acids.